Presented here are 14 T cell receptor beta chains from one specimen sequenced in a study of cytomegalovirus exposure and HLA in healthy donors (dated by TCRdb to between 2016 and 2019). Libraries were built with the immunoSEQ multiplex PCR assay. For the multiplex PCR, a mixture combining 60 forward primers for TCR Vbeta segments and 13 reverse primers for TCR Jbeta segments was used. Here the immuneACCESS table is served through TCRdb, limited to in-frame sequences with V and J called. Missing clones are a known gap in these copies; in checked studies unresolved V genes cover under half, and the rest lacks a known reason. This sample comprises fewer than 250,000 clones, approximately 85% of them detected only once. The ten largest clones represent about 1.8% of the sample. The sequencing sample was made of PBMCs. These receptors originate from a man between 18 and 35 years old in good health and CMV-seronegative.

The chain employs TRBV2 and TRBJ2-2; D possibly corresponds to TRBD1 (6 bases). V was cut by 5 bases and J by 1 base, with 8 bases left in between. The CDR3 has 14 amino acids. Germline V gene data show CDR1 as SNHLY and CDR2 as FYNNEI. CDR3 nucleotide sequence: TGTGCCAGCAGTCCACAGGGGAACACCGGGGAGCTGTTTTTT. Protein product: CASSPQGNTGELFF.

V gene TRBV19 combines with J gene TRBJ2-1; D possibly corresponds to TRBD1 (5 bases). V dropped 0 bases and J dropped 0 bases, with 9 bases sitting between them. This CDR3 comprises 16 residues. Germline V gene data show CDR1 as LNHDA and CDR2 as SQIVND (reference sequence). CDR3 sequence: CASSIEGVSSYNEQFF. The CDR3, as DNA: TGTGCCAGTAGTATAGAAGGGGTTAGCTCCTACAATGAGCAGTTCTTC.

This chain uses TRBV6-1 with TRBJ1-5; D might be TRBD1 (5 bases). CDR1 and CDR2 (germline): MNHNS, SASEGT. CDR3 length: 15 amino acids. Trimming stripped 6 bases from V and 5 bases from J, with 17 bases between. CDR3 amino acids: CASSGSQGYHQPQHF. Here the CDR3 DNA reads TGTGCCAGCAGCGGGTCTCAGGGTTATCATCAGCCCCAGCATTTT.

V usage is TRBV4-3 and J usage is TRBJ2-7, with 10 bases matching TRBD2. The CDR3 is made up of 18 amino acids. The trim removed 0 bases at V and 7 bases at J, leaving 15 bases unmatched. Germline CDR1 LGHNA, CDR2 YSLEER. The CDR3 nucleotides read TGCGCCAGCAGCCAAGATCCCCGCGGGCTAGCGGGAGCTGGAGAGCAGTACTTC. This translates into CASSQDPRGLAGAGEQYF.

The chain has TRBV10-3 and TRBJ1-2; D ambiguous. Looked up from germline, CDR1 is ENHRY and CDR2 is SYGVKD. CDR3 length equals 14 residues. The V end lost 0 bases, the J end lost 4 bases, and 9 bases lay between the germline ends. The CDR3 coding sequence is TGTGCCATCAGTGAGTCGGGAGGGTCCTATGGCTACACCTTC. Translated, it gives CAISESGGSYGYTF.

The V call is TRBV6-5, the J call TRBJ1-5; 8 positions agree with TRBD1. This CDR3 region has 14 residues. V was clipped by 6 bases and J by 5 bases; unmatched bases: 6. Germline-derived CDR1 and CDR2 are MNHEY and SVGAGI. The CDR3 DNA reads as TGTGCCAGCAGACCAGGGACAGGTTATCAGCCCCAGCATTTT. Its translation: CASRPGTGYQPQHF.

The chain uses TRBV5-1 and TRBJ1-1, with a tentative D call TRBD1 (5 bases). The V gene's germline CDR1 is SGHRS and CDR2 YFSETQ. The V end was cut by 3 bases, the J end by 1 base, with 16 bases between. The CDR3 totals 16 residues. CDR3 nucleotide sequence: TGCGCCAGCAGCTCGGCGGCAGGGAAGGGGAACACTGAAGCTTTCTTT. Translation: CASSSAAGKGNTEAFF.

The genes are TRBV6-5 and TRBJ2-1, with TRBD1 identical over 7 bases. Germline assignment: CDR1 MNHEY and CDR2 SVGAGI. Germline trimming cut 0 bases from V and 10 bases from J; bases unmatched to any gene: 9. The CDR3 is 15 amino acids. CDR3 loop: CASSYSRQGSGEQFF. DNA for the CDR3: TGTGCCAGCAGTTACTCAAGACAGGGCTCGGGAGAGCAGTTCTTC.

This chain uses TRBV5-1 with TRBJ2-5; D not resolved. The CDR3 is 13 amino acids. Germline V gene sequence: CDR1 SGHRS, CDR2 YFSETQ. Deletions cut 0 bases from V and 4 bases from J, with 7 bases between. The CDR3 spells CASSLGRLETQYF. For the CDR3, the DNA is TGCGCCAGCAGCTTGGGCAGGTTAGAGACCCAGTACTTC.

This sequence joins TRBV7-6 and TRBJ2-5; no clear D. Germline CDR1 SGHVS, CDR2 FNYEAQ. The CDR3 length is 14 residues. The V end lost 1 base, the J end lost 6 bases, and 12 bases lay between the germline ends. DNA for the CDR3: TGTGCCAGCAGCTTAGGAGGAGTGGTAAAGACCCAGTACTTC. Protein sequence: CASSLGGVVKTQYF.

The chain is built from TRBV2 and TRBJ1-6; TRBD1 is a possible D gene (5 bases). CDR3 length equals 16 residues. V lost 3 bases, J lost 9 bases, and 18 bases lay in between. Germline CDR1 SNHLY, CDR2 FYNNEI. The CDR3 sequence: CASSDPAARVGSPLHF. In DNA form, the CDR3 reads TGTGCCAGCAGTGATCCGGCCGCCAGGGTTGGTTCACCCCTCCACTTT. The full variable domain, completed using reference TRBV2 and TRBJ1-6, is EPEVTQTPSHQVTQMGQEVILRCVPISNHLYFYWYRQILGQKVEFLVSFYNNEISEKSEIFDDQFSVERPDGSNFTLKIRSTKLEDSAMYFCASSDPAARVGSPLHFGNGTRLTVT.

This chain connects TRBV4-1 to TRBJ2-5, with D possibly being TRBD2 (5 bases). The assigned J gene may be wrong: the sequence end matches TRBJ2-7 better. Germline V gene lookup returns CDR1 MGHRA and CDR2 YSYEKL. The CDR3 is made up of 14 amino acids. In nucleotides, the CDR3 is TGCGCCAGCAGCCACCTCGGGGACTCCTACGAGCAGTACTTC. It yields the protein CASSHLGDSYEQYF.

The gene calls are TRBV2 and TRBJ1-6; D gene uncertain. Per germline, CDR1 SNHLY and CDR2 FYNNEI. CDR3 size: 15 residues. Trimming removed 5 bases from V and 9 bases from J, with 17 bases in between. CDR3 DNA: TGTGCCAGCAGTTTCTTGGCGGCCCGGGGTTCACCCCTCCACTTT. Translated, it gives CASSFLAARGSPLHF.

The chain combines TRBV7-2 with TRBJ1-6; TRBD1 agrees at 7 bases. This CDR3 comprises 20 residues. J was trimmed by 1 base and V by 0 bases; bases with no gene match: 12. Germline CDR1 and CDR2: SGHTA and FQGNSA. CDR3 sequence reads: CASSLAGTARLGSYNSPLHF. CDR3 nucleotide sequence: TGTGCCAGCAGCTTAGCAGGGACAGCAAGACTGGGATCCTATAATTCACCCCTCCACTTT.